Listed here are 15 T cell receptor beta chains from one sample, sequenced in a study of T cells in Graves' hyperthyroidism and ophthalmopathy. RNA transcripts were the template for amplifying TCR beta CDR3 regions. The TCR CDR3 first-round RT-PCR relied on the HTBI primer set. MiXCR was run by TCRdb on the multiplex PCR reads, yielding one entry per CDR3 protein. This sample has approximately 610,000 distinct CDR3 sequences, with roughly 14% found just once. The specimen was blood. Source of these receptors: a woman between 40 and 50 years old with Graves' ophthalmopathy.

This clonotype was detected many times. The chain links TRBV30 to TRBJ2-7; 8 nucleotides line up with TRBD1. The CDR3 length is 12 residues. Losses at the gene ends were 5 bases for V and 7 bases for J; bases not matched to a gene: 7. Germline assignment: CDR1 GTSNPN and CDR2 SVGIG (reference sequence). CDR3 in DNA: TGTGCCTGGCAACAGGGGGGCTGGGAGCAGTACTTC. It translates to CAWQQGGWEQYF.

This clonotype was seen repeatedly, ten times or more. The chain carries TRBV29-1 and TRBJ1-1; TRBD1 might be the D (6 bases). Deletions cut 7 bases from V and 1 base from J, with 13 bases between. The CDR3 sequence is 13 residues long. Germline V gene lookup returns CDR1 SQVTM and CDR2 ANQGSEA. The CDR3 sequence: CSAVPGANTEAFF. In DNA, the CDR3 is TGCAGCGCCGTGCCGGGGGCGAACACTGAAGCTTTCTTT.

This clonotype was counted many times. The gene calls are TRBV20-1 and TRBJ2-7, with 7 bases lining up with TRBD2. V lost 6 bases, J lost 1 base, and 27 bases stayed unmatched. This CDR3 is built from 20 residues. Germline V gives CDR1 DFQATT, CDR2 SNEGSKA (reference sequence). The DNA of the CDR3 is TGCAGTGCCAACAGAGTAATCTGGCTAAAGGCTAGCGGTCTTTCCTACGAGCAGTACTTC. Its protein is CSANRVIWLKASGLSYEQYF.

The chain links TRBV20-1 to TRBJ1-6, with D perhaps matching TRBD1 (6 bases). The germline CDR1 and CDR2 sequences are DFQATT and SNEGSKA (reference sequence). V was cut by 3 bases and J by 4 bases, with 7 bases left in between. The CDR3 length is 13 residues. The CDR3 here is CSARGHYNSPLHF. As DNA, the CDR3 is TGCAGTGCTAGGGGACATTATAATTCACCCCTCCACTTT.

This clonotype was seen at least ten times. The CDR3 here is CAISRDRTGELFF. As DNA, the CDR3 is TGTGCCATCAGCAGGGACCGCACCGGGGAGCTGTTTTTT. V gene TRBV10-3 combines with J gene TRBJ2-2, with D perhaps being TRBD1 or TRBD2 (5 bases each). The CDR3 totals 13 residues. CDR1 and CDR2 from the germline V gene are ENHRY and SYGVKD. V shed 6 bases and J shed 4 bases, with 9 bases lying between them.

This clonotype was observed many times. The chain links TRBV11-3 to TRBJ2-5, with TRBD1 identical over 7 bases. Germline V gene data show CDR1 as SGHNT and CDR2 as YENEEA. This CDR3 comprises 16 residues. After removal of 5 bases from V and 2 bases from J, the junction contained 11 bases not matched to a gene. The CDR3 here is CASSLNRGASQETQYF. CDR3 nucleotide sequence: TGTGCCAGCAGCCTCAACAGGGGCGCGAGTCAAGAGACCCAGTACTTC.

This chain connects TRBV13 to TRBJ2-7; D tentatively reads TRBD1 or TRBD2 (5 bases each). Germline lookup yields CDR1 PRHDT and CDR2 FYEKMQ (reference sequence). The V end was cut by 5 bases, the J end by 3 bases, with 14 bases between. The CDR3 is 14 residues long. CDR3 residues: CASSKRDGGYEQYF. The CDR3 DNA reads TGTGCCAGCAGCAAGAGGGACGGAGGCTACGAGCAGTACTTC.

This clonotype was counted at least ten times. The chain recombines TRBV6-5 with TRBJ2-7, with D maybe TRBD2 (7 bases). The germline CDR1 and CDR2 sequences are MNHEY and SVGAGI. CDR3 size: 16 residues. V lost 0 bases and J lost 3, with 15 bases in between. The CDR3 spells CASSYSVGGHNYEQYF. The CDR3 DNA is TGTGCCAGCAGTTACTCGGTCGGGGGGCATAACTACGAGCAGTACTTC.

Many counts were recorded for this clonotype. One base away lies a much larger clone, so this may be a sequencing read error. DNA of the CDR3: TGTGCCAGCACCGCCAGGGAAAGTGAAGCTTTCTTT. This codes for CASTARESEAFF. This chain links TRBV12-3 or TRBV12-4 with TRBJ1-1; D is possibly TRBD1 (5 bases). The V end lost 7 bases, the J end lost 7 bases, and 13 bases lay between the germline ends. The CDR3 has 12 residues.

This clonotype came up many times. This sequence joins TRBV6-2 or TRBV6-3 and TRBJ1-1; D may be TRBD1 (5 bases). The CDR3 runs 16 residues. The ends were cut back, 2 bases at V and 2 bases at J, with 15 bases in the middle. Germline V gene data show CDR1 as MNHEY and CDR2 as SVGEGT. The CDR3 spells CASSYATAKLNTEAFF. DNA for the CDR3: TGTGCCAGCAGTTACGCGACAGCTAAACTCAACACTGAAGCTTTCTTT.

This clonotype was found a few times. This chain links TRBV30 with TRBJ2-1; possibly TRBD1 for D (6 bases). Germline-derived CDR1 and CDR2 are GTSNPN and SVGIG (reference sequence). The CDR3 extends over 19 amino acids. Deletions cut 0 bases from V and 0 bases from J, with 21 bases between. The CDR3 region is CAWSVHPPSGDPSYNEQFF. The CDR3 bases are TGTGCCTGGAGTGTACACCCACCGTCAGGGGACCCCTCCTACAATGAGCAGTTCTTC. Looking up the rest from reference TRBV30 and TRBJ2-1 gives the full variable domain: SQTIHQWPATLVQPVGSPLSLECTVEGTSNPNLYWYRQAAGRGLQLLFYSVGIGQISSEVPQNLSASRPQDRQFILSSKKLLLSDSGFYLCAWSVHPPSGDPSYNEQFFGPGTRLTVL.

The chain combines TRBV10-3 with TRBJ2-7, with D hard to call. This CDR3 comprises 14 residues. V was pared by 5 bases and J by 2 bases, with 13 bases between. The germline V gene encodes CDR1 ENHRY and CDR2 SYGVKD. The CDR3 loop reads CAISQAPTAYEQYF. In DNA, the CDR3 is TGTGCCATCAGTCAAGCGCCTACCGCCTACGAGCAGTACTTC.

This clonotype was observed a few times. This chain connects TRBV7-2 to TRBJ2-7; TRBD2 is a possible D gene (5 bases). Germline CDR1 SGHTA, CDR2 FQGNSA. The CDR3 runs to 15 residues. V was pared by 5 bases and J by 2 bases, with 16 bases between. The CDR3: CASSPHAGGPYEQYF. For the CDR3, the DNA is TGTGCCAGCAGCCCCCACGCGGGTGGCCCCTACGAGCAGTACTTC.

CDR3 nucleotide sequence: TGTGCCAGCACCAAAGAGGGGGCTGGGCACACCGGGGAGCTGTTTTTT. Translating it yields CASTKEGAGHTGELFF. The V gene is TRBV12-3 or TRBV12-4, the J gene TRBJ2-2; TRBD1 aligns across 7 bases. The V gene end was trimmed by 7 bases and the J gene end by 3 bases; junction bases not matched to a gene: 11. The CDR3 totals 16 residues.

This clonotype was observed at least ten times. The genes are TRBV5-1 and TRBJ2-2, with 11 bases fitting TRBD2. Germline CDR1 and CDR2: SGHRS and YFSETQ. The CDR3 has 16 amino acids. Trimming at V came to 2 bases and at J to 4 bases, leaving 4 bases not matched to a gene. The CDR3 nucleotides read TGCGCCAGCAGCTTCCTCGGGACTAGCGGCACCGGGGAGCTGTTTTTT. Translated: CASSFLGTSGTGELFF.